This entry lists 12 T cell receptor beta chains sequenced from one sample in a study of T cell repertoires in cytomegalovirus infection (dated by TCRdb to the late 2010s). The reads were generated on an Illumina HiSeq 1500. The raw public reads went through TCRdb reprocessing: fastp at Q25, MiXCR clone calling, in-frame beta chains kept. Duplicate CDR3 protein sequences are folded into a single record with the most common DNA and genes. The sample contains about 310,000 distinct CDR3 sequences, around 25% of them found a single time. Of the sample, approximately 12% falls within the top ten clones. Antigens for these TCRs are unknown. Reading the label with the study, this specimen's treatment or condition is: in vitro stimulation with specific CMV peptide epitopes to enrich CMV-specific T cells. This sample comprised cultured PBMCs, obtained from culture after CMV antigen stimulation. The receptors shown here come from a human donor in good health (CMV status not recorded). Some clones in this sample may be carry-over from other donors' samples.

This chain uses TRBV11-2 with TRBJ1-1, with D uncertain. Germline-derived CDR1 and CDR2 are SGHAT and FQNNGV. CDR3 size: 13 residues. Between the trimmed V and J ends, which lost 6 bases and 11 bases, there was a span of 19 bases. CDR3 sequence: CASSFPRRSRAFF. The CDR3 bases are TGTGCCAGCAGTTTTCCGCGCCGGAGTCGGGCTTTCTTT. The full variable domain, with the rest looked up from reference TRBV11-2 and TRBJ1-1, is EAGVAQSPRYKIIEKRQSVAFWCNPISGHATLYWYQQILGQGPKLLIQFQNNGVVDDSQLPKDRFSAERLKGVDSTLKIQPAKLEDSAVYLCASSFPRRSRAFFGQGTRLTVV.

This clonotype was seen many times. This may come from a read error, since a much larger clone is one base off. The chain joins TRBV12-3 or TRBV12-4 to TRBJ2-3; D call uncertain. This CDR3 comprises 11 residues. The V end lost 6 bases, the J end lost 4 bases, and 5 bases lay between the germline ends. For the CDR3, the DNA is TGTGCCAGCAGCCCCTCAGATACGCAGTATTTT. The encoded protein is CASSPSDTQYF.

This rearrangement joins TRBV3-1 to TRBJ1-5, with unresolved D. Trimming shortened V by 3 bases and J by 5 bases, and 8 bases separated the two germline ends. Germline CDR1 LGHDT, CDR2 YNNKEL (reference sequence). This CDR3 comprises 13 residues. This CDR3 reads CASSHLRDQPQHF. DNA of the CDR3: TGTGCCAGCAGCCACTTGAGGGATCAGCCCCAGCATTTT.

The gene calls are TRBV7-8 and TRBJ2-7; TRBD1 agrees at 7 bases. Germline V gene lookup returns CDR1 SGHVS and CDR2 FQNEAQ. This CDR3 is 15 amino acids long. J gave up 4 bases and V 2 bases, and 8 bases lay outside the gene matches. In DNA form, the CDR3 reads TGTGCCAGCAGCTTACGACAGGGAGTCCCTTACGAGCAGTACTTC. Its translation is CASSLRQGVPYEQYF.

This clonotype was detected a few times. The chain has TRBV5-4 and TRBJ1-1; no firm D call. Trimming pared 4 bases from V and 0 bases from J, leaving 10 bases between. Germline assignment: CDR1 SGHNT and CDR2 YYREEE (reference sequence). The CDR3 length is 14 residues. The CDR3 DNA is TGTGCCAGCAGCCTTCCCGCACTGAACACTGAAGCTTTCTTT. It is translated as CASSLPALNTEAFF.

V and J are TRBV6-5 and TRBJ1-2, with D possibly TRBD1 on 6 matching bases. V was clipped by 5 bases and J by 8 bases, with 18 bases between them. The CDR3 spans 14 residues. Per the germline V gene, CDR1 is MNHEY and CDR2 is SVGAGI. CDR3 sequence: CASSPQGTGAGYTF. The CDR3 region has the DNA TGTGCCAGCAGTCCCCAGGGGACCGGGGCCGGCTACACCTTC.

The chain couples TRBV5-4 to TRBJ1-2, with 11 bases that match TRBD1. Germline V gene data show CDR1 as SGHNT and CDR2 as YYREEE (reference sequence). V lost 3 bases, J lost 5 bases, and 9 bases stayed unmatched. This CDR3 has 16 residues. CDR3 nucleotides: TGTGCCAGCAGCTCGGGGGGGACAGGGGGGAAGTATGGCTACACCTTC. The encoded protein is CASSSGGTGGKYGYTF.

The genes are TRBV7-2 and TRBJ2-5; D is possibly TRBD2 (5 bases). The V end was cut by 4 bases, the J end by 5 bases, with 23 bases between. The CDR3 covers 17 residues. Germline CDR1 and CDR2: SGHTA and FQGNSA. Here the CDR3 reads CASSSDPLAWRAETQYF. The CDR3 DNA reads TGTGCCAGCAGCTCCGACCCTCTAGCTTGGAGAGCGGAGACCCAGTACTTC.

This clonotype showed up just a few times. This chain links TRBV7-2 with TRBJ2-5, with TRBD1 as a possible D gene (5 bases). This CDR3 comprises 15 residues. Germline CDR1 reads SGHTA; CDR2 reads FQGNSA. V lost 1 base to trimming and J lost 4 bases, with 13 bases between them. In DNA, the CDR3 is TGTGCCAGCAGCTTAGGCCCAGGGTATATAGAGACCCAGTACTTC. Translated, it gives CASSLGPGYIETQYF. Full variable domain (outside the CDR3, taken from reference TRBV7-2 and TRBJ2-5): GAGVSQSPSNKVTEKGKDVELRCDPISGHTALYWYRQSLGQGLEFLIYFQGNSAPDKSGLPSDRFSAERTGGSVSTLTIQRTQQEDSAVYLCASSLGPGYIETQYFGPGTRLLVL.

This clonotype was observed at least ten times. This chain connects TRBV7-9 to TRBJ2-3; 15 bases fit TRBD2. The CDR3 runs to 16 residues. Germline CDR1 SEHNR, CDR2 FQNEAQ (reference sequence). The V gene end was trimmed by 4 bases and the J gene end by 7 bases; junction bases not matched to a gene: 6. The CDR3 sequence is CASSSRTSGRVNTQYF. CDR3 bases: TGTGCCAGCAGCTCCCGGACTAGCGGGAGGGTCAATACGCAGTATTTT.

This chain connects TRBV2 to TRBJ1-2; D not certain. The CDR3 has 13 residues. Deletions cut 0 bases from V and 8 bases from J, with 10 bases between. Germline V gives CDR1 SNHLY, CDR2 FYNNEI. The CDR3, as DNA: TGTGCCAGCAGTGAAGCGTCCAGTCAAGGCTACACCTTC. Its translation: CASSEASSQGYTF. Full variable domain (missing parts from reference TRBV2 and TRBJ1-2): EPEVTQTPSHQVTQMGQEVILRCVPISNHLYFYWYRQILGQKVEFLVSFYNNEISEKSEIFDDQFSVERPDGSNFTLKIRSTKLEDSAMYFCASSEASSQGYTFGSGTRLTVV.

The V call is TRBV6-6, the J call TRBJ1-1, with D uncertain. Trimming shortened V by 5 bases and J by 2 bases, and 9 bases separated the two germline ends. Germline V CDR1 and CDR2: MNHNY, SVGAGI (reference sequence). The CDR3 contains 13 residues. CDR3 sequence: CASSGDANTEAFF. The CDR3 bases are TGTGCCAGCAGTGGTGATGCTAACACTGAAGCTTTCTTT.